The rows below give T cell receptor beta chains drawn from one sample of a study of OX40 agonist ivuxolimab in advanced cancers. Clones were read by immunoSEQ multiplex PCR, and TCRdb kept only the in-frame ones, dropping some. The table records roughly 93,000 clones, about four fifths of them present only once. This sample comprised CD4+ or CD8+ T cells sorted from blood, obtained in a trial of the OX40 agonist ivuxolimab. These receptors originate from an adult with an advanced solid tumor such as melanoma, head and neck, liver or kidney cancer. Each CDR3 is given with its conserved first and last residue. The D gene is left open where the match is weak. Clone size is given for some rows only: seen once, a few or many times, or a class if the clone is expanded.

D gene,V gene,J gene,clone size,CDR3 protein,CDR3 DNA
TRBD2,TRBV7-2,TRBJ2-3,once,CASSFSGGSTDTQYF,TGTGCCAGCAGTTTTAGCGGGGGGTCCACAGATACGCAGTATTTT
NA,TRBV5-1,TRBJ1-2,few,CASSPGSYGYTF,TGCGCCAGCAGCCCTGGATCCTATGGCTACACCTTC
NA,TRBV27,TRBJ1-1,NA,CASSPGTMNTEAFF,TGTGCCAGCAGTCCCGGGACAATGAACACTGAAGCTTTCTTT
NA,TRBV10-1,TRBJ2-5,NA,CASSESKAGRRETQYF,TGCGCCAGCAGTGAGTCGAAGGCGGGAAGGCGGGAGACCCAGTACTTC
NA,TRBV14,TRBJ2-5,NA,CASSPLGREETQYF,TGTGCCAGCAGCCCCCTGGGCAGGGAAGAGACCCAGTACTTC
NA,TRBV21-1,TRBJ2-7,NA,CASSKVFPDWCPREYEQYF,TGTGCCAGCAGCAAAGTGTTCCCCGATTGGTGTCCCAGGGAATACGAGCAGTACTTC
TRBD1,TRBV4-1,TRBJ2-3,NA,CASSQVWAGGNTDTQYF,TGCGCCAGCAGCCAAGTTTGGGCAGGGGGAAACACAGATACGCAGTATTTT
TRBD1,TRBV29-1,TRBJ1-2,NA,CSAARQGGSGYTF,TGCAGCGCCGCCCGGCAGGGGGGTAGTGGCTACACCTTC
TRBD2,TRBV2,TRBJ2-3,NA,CASSNRLAGRADTQYF,TGTGCCAGCAGTAATAGGCTAGCGGGGAGAGCAGATACGCAGTATTTT
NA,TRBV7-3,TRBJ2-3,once,CASSLRLTHTDTQYF,TGTGCCAGCAGCTTACGACTTACTCACACAGATACGCAGTATTTT
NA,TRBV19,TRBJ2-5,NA,CASSGGGETQYF,TGTGCCAGTAGTGGGGGTGGAGAGACCCAGTACTTC
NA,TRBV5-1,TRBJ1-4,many,CASSPGDSATNEKLFF,TGCGCCAGCAGCCCGGGGGACTCCGCAACTAATGAAAAACTGTTTTTT
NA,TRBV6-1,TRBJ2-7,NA,CASMEAYEQYF,TGTGCCAGCATGGAGGCCTACGAGCAGTACTTC
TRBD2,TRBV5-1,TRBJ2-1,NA,CASSSSGSLNNEQFF,TGCGCCAGCAGCTCTAGCGGGAGCCTTAACAATGAGCAGTTCTTC
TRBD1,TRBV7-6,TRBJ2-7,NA,CASSLGGQGADEQYF,TGTGCCAGCAGCCTGGGGGGACAGGGAGCGGACGAGCAGTACTTC
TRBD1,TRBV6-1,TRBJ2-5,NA,CASSAGTGGEETQYF,TGTGCCAGCAGTGCCGGGACAGGGGGAGAAGAGACCCAGTACTTC
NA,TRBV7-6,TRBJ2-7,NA,CASSLGSGGTYEQYF,TGTGCCAGCAGCTTAGGTTCTGGCGGGACCTACGAGCAGTACTTC
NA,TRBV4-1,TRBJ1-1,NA,CASSQVGGNTEAFF,TGCGCCAGCAGCCAAGTGGGGGGGAACACTGAAGCTTTCTTT
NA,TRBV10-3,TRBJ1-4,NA,CAISEGGPNEKLFF,TGTGCCATCAGTGAGGGCGGCCCTAATGAAAAACTGTTTTTT
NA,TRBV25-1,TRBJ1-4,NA,CASSGQASEKLFF,TGTGCCAGCAGTGGACAGGCGTCGGAAAAACTGTTTTTT
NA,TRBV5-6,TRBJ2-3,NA,CASSRDRARVTDTQYF,TGTGCCAGCAGCCGAGACCGGGCGCGGGTCACAGATACGCAGTATTTT
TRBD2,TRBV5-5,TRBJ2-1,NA,CASSRALAGHNEQFF,TGTGCCAGCAGCCGAGCACTAGCGGGTCACAATGAGCAGTTCTTC
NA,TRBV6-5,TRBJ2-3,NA,CASSYSEGMTDTQYF,TGTGCCAGCAGTTACTCAGAAGGCATGACAGATACGCAGTATTTT
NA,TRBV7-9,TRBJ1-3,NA,CASRVADGNTIYF,TGTGCCAGCAGGGTGGCAGATGGAAACACCATATATTTT
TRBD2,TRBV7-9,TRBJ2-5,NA,CASGSTSAGETQYF,TGTGCCAGCGGGTCTACTAGCGCGGGAGAGACCCAGTACTTC
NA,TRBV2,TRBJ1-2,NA,CASIPAGSYGYTF,TGTGCCAGCATCCCTGCGGGGAGCTATGGCTACACCTTC
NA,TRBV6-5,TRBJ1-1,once,CASSYHTARTEAFF,TGTGCCAGCAGTTACCATACCGCCCGCACTGAAGCTTTCTTT
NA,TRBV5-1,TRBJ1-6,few,CASSPEGTNNSPLHF,TGCGCCAGCAGCCCTGAGGGCACCAATAATTCACCCCTCCACTTT
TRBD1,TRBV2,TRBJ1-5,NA,CASRGQGIGPQHF,TGTGCCAGCAGGGGACAGGGGATTGGGCCCCAGCATTTT